The 6 T cell receptor beta chains presented below share a single source sample, sequenced in a study of blood T cells in healthy people across ages. The second PCR ran about 6 to 12 cycles with a sample-barcoded 5' primer and J-beta primers. Each CDR3 protein is one row after TCRdb ran MiXCR on the 5' RACE reads. The sample includes about 800,000 distinct CDR3 sequences, roughly 25% seen only once; the top ten take 3% to 4.5%. This same sample was also taken into another study, of T cells of mothers and their children.

What was sequenced was blood. The receptors stem from a boy younger than 18 in good health.

A note on this clonotype: A junction end diverges from the germline sequence, so it may reflect a read error. The V and J genes are TRBV9 and TRBJ1-3; D is unresolved. CDR1 and CDR2 from the germline V gene are SGDLS and YYNGEE. The CDR3 runs to 12 residues. CDR3 in DNA: TGTGCCAGCAGTGTAGGGGGAAACACCATATATTTT. This sequence encodes CASSVGGNTIYF.

This chain uses TRBV27 with TRBJ1-1; D may be TRBD1 (6 bases). Trimming took 3 bases from V and 0 from J, leaving 11 bases between them. Germline loops: CDR1 MNHEY, CDR2 SMNVEV (reference sequence). This CDR3 spans 15 amino acids. In DNA, the CDR3 is TGTGCCAGCAGTTTTTATGGGACATTGAACACTGAAGCTTTCTTT. It specifies CASSFYGTLNTEAFF.

This chain links TRBV2 with TRBJ2-7, with D perhaps matching TRBD1 or TRBD2 (5 bases each). CDR3 length: 14 residues. The V and J ends lost 7 bases and 3 bases respectively, with 16 bases between them. In germline, CDR1 is SNHLY, CDR2 FYNNEI. The CDR3: CASIRDLEFYEQYF. In nucleotides, the CDR3 is TGTGCCAGCATCCGGGACCTAGAATTCTACGAGCAGTACTTC.

V gene TRBV6-1 combines with J gene TRBJ2-1; D is unresolved. The DNA end lines up better with TRBJ2-7; the J call may be wrong. The CDR3 runs to 15 residues. Germline values: CDR1 MNHNS, CDR2 SASEGT. The CDR3: CASSEPGELSYEQYF. The CDR3 DNA is TGTGCCAGCAGTGAGCCAGGCGAGCTCTCCTACGAGCAGTACTTC.

This clonotype showed up just a few times. The rearrangement joins TRBV20-1 to TRBJ2-5, with TRBD1 as a possible D gene (6 bases). The J call may not be correct, given that the DNA end is closer to TRBJ2-7. CDR3 length: 15 residues. Germline V CDR1 and CDR2: DFQATT, SNEGSKA (reference sequence). Here the CDR3 reads CSARESGTITYEQYF. Written as DNA, the CDR3 is TGCAGTGCTAGAGAATCCGGGACAATTACCTACGAGCAGTACTTC.

This chain connects TRBV20-1 to TRBJ2-5; D gene unclear. This CDR3 contains 15 residues. Trimming removed 0 bases at V and 5 bases at J, with 16 bases between. Germline V lookup: CDR1 DFQATT, CDR2 SNEGSKA (reference sequence). Here the CDR3 reads CSARDLTASPETQYF. The CDR3 coding sequence is TGCAGTGCTAGAGATTTGACGGCTAGTCCGGAGACCCAGTACTTC.